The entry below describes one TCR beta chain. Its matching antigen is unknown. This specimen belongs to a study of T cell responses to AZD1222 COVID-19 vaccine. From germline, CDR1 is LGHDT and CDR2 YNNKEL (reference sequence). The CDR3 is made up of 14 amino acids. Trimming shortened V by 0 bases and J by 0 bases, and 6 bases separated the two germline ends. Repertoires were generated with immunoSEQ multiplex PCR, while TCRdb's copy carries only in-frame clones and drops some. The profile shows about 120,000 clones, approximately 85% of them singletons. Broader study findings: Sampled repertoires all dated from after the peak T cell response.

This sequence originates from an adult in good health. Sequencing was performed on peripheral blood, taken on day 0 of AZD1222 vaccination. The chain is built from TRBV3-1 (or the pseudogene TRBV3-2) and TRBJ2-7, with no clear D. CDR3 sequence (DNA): TGTGCCAGCAGCCAAGACTCTTTCTCCTACGAGCAGTACTTC. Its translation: CASSQDSFSYEQYF.